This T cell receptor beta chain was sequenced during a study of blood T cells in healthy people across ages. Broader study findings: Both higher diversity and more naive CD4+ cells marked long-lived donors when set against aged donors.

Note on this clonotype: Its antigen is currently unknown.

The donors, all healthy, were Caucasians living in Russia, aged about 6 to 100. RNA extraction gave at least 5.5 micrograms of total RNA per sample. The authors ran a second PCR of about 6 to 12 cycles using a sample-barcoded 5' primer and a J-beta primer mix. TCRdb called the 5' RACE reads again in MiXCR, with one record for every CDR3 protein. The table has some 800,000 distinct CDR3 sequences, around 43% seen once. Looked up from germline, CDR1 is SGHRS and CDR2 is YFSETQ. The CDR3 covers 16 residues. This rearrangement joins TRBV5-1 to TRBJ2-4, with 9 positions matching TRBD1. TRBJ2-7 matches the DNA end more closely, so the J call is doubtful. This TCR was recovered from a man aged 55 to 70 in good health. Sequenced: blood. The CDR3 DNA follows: TGCGCCAGCAGCCCCGGACAGGGGATGATGGCCTACGAGCAGTACTTC. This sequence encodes CASSPGQGMMAYEQYF.